The clone carrying this TCR beta chain came up a few times. The sample comes from a study of identical twins. Germline CDR1 reads SGDLS; CDR2 reads YYNGEE. Trimming took off 2 bases at V and 7 bases at J, with 5 bases between the two ends. This CDR3 is built from 11 residues. TCRdb re-called the 5' RACE reads through MiXCR, storing one row per CDR3 protein. The sample lists about 520,000 distinct CDR3 sequences; less than 25% were seen once. These data were also reused for a study on T cells expressing NK-cell markers.

This TCR was sampled from a woman younger than 30 in good health. The chain employs TRBV9 and TRBJ2-3; D is undetermined. The sequencing sample was made of CD4+ T cells sorted from blood. The chain's CDR3 is CASSVGYTQYF. As DNA, the CDR3 is TGTGCCAGCAGCGTCGGCTATACGCAGTATTTT. Using reference TRBV9 and TRBJ2-3 for the parts outside the CDR3, the full variable domain is DSGVTQTPKHLITATGQRVTLRCSPRSGDLSVYWYQQSLDQGLQFLIQYYNGEERAKGNILERFSAQQFPDLHSELNLSSLELGDSALYFCASSVGYTQYFGPGTRLTVL.